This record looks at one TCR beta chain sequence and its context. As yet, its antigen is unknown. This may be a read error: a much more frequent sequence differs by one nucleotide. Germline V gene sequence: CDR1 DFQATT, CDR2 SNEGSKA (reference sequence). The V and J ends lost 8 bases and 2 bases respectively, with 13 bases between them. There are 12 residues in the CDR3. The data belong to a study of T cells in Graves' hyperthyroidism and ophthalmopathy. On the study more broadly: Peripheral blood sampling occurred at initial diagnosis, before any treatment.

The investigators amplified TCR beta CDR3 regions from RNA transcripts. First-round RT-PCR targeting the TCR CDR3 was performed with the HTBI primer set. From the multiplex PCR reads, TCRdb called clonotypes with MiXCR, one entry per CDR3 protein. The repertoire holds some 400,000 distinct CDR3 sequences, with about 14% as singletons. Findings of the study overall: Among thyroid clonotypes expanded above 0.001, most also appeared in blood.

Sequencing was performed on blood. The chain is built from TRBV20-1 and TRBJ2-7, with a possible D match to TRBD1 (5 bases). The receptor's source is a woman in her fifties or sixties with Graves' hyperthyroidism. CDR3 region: CSPRDLAYEQYF. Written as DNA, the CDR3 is TGCAGTCCCAGGGATTTAGCCTACGAGCAGTACTTC.